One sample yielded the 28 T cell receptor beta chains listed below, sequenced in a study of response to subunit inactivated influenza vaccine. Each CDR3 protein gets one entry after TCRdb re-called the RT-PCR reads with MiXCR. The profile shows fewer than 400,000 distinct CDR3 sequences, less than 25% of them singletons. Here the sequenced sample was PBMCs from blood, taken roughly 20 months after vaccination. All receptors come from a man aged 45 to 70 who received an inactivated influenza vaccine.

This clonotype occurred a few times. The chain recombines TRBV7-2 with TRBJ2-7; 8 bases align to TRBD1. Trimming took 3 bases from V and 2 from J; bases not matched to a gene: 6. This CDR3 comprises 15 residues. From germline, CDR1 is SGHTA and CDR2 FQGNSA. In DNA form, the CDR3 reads TGTGCCAGCAGCTTGGGAGGACAGGGCACCTACGAGCAGTACTTC. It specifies CASSLGGQGTYEQYF.

The CDR3 sequence is CASSPLAAGNLFYGYTF. Written as DNA, the CDR3 is TGTGCCAGCAGCCCATTGGCGGCGGGGAACTTGTTTTATGGCTACACCTTC. The gene calls are TRBV11-2 and TRBJ1-2; unclear D gene. V was shortened by 5 bases and J by 5 bases, with 24 bases between the two germline ends. The CDR3 has 17 amino acids. The germline V gene has CDR1 SGHAT and CDR2 FQNNGV.

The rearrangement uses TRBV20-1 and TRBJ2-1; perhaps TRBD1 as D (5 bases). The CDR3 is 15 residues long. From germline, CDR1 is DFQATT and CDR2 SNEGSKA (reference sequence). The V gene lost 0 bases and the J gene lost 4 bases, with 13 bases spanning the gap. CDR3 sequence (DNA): TGCAGTGCTAGAGATTCAGGGAACGTTTACAATGAGCAGTTCTTC. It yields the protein CSARDSGNVYNEQFF.

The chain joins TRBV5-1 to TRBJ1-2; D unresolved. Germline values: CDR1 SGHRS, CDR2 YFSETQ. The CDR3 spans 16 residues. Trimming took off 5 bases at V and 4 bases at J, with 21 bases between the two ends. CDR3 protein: CASRFSRAQGIYGYTF. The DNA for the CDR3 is TGCGCCAGCAGATTCTCGCGGGCCCAAGGGATCTATGGCTACACCTTC.

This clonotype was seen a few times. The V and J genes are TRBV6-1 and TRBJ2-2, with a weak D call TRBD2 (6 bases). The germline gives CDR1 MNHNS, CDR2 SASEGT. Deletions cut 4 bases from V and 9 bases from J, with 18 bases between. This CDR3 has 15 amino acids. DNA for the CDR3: TGTGCCAGCAGTGGCGGGACGGCGAAGGGGCGGGAGCTGTTTTTT. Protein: CASSGGTAKGRELFF.

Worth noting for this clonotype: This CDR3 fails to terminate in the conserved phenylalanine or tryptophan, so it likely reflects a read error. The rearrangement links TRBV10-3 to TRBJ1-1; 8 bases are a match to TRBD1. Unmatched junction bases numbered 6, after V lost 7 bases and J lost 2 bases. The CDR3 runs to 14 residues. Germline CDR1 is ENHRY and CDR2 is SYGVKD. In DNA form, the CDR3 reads TGTGCCATCACCAGGACAGGGAGAAACACTGAAGCTTTCCTT. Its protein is CAITRTGRNTEAFL.

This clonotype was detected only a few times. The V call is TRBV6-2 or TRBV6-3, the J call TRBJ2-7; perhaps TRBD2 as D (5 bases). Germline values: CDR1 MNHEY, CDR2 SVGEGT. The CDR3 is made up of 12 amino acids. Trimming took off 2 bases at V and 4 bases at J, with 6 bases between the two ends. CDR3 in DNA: TGTGCCAGCAGTTACGAGGGATACGAGCAGTACTTC. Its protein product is CASSYEGYEQYF.

CDR3 in amino acids: CATRGELGGYTF. The DNA of the CDR3 is TGTGCCACCCGGGGGGAGCTGGGAGGCTACACCTTC. V is TRBV10-3 and J is TRBJ1-2; the D gene is possibly TRBD1 (5 bases). The CDR3 runs to 12 residues. Germline V gives CDR1 ENHRY, CDR2 SYGVKD. Trimming took 10 bases from V and 8 from J, leaving 17 bases between them.

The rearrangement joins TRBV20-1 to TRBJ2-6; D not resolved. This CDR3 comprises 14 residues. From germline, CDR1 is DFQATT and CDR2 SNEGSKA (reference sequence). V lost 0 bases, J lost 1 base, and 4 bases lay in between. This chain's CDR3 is CSAREVSGANVLTF. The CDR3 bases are TGCAGTGCTAGAGAGGTTTCTGGGGCCAACGTCCTGACTTTC.

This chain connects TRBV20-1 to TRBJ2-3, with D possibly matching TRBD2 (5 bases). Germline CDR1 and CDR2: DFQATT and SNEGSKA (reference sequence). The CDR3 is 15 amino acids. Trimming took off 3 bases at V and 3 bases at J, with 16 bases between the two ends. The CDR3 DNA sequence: TGCAGTGCTAGCCGTCGTCTAGCCGGAACAGATACGCAGTATTTT. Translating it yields CSASRRLAGTDTQYF.

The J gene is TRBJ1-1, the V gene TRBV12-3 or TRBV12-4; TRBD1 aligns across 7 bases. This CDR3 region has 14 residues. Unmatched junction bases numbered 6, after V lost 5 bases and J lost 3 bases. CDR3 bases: TGTGCCAGCAGTCTGACAGGGTTTCACACTGAAGCTTTCTTT. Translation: CASSLTGFHTEAFF.

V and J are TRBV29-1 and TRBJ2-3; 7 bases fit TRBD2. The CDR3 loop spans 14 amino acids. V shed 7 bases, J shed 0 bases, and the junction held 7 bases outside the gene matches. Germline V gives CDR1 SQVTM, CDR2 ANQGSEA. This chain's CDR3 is CSAGGDLSTDTQYF. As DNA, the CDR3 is TGCAGCGCGGGAGGAGATTTAAGCACAGATACGCAGTATTTT.

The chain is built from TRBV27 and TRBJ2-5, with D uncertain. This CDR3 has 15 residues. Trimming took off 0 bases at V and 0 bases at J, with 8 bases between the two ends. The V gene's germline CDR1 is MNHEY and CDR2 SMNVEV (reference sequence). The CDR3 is CASSLSGFDQETQYF. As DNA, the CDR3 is TGTGCCAGCAGTTTATCTGGGTTCGACCAAGAGACCCAGTACTTC.

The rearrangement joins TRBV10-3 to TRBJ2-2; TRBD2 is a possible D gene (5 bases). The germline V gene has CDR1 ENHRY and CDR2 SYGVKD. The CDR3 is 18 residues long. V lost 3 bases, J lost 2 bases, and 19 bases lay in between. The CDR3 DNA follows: TGTGCCATCAGTGATCTTACTAAACCGGGATCTAACACCGGGGAGCTGTTTTTT. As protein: CAISDLTKPGSNTGELFF.

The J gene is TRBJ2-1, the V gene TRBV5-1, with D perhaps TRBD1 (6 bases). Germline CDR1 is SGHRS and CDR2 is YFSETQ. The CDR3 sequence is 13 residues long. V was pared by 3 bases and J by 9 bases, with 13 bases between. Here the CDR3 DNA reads TGCGCCAGCAGCTCCCAACAGGGTGGTGAGCAGTTCTTC. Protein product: CASSSQQGGEQFF.

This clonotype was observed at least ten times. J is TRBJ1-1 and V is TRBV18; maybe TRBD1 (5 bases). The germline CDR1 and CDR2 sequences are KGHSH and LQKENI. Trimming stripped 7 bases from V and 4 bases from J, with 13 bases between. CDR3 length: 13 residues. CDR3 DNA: TGTGCCAGCTGGGGACTAGTGGGCACTGAAGCTTTCTTT. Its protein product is CASWGLVGTEAFF. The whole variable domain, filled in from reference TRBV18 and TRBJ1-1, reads NAGVMQNPRHLVRRRGQEARLRCSPMKGHSHVYWYRQLPEEGLKFMVYLQKENIIDESGMPKERFSAEFPKEGPSILRIQQVVRGDSAAYFCASWGLVGTEAFFGQGTRLTVV.

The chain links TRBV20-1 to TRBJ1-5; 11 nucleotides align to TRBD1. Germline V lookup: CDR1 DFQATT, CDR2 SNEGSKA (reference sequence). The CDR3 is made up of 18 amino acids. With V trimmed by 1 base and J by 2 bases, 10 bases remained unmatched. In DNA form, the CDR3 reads TGCAGTGCTAGAGTGACCGGGACAGGGGGAGTCGGCAATCAGCCCCAGCATTTT. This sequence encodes CSARVTGTGGVGNQPQHF.

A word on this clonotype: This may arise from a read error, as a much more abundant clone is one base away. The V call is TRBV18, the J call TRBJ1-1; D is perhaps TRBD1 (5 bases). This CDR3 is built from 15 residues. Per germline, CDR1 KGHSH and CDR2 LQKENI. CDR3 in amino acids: CASSPQGTQGTEALF. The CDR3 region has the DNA TGTGCCAGCTCACCACAGGGGACCCAGGGCACTGAAGCTTTATTT. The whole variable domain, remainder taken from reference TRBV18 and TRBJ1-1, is NAGVMQNPRHLVRRRGQEARLRCSPMKGHSHVYWYRQLPEEGLKFMVYLQKENIIDESGMPKERFSAEFPKEGPSILRIQQVVRGDSAAYFCASSPQGTQGTEALFGQGTRLTVV.

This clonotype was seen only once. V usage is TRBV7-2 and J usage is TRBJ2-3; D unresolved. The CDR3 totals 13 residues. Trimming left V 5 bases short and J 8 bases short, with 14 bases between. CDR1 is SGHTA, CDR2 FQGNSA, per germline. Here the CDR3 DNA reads TGTGCCAGCAGCCACGGACGTTTTCGTACGCAGTATTTT. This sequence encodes CASSHGRFRTQYF.

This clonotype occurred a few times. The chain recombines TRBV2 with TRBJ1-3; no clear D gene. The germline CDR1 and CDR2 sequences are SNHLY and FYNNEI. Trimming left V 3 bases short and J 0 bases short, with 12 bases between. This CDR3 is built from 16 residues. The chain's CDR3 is CASSELLTISGNTIYF. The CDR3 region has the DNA TGTGCCAGCAGTGAGTTGCTAACCATCTCTGGAAACACCATATATTTT. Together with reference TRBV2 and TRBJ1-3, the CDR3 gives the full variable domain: EPEVTQTPSHQVTQMGQEVILRCVPISNHLYFYWYRQILGQKVEFLVSFYNNEISEKSEIFDDQFSVERPDGSNFTLKIRSTKLEDSAMYFCASSELLTISGNTIYFGEGSWLTVV.

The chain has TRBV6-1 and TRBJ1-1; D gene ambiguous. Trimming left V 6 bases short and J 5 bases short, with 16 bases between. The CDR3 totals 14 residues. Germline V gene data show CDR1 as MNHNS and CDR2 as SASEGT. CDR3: CASRRIQGSTEAFF. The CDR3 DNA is TGTGCCAGCAGAAGGATACAAGGCTCGACTGAAGCTTTCTTT.

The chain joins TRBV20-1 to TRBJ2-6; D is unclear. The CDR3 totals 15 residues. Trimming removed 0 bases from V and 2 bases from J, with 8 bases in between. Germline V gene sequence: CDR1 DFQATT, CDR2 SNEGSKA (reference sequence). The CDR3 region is CSARDASPGANVLTF. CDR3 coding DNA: TGCAGTGCTAGAGATGCCAGCCCTGGGGCCAACGTCCTGACTTTC.

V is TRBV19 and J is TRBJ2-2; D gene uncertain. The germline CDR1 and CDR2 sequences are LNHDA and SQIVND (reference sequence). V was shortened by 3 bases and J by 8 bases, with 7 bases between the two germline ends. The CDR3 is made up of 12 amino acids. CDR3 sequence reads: CASSMGRGELFF. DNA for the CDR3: TGTGCCAGTAGTATGGGCAGGGGGGAGCTGTTTTTT.

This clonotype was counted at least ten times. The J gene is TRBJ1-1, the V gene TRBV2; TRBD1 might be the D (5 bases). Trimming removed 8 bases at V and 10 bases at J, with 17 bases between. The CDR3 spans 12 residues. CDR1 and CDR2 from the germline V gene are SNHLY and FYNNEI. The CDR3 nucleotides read TGTGCCAGCTCGGGGGTGGGGGTAGTAGCTTTCTTT. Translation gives CASSGVGVVAFF.

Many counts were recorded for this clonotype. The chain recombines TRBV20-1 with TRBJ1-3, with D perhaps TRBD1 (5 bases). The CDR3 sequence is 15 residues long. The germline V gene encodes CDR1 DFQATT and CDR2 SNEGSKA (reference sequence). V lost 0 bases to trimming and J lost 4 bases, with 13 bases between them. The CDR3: CSARDLQGGGNTIYF. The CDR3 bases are TGCAGTGCTAGAGATCTCCAGGGTGGAGGAAACACCATATATTTT.

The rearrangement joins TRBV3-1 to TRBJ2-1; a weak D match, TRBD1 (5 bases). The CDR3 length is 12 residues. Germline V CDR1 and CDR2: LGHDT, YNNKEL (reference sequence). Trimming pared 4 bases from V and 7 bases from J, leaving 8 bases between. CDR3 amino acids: CASSPRENEQFF. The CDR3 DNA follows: TGTGCCAGCAGCCCCAGGGAAAATGAGCAGTTCTTC.

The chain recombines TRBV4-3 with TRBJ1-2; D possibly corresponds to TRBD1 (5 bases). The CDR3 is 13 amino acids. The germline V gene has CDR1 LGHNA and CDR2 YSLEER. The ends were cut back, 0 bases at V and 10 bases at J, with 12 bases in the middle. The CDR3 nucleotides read TGCGCCAGCAGCCAAGAGGGGCGAGAAAACTACACCTTC. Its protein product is CASSQEGRENYTF.

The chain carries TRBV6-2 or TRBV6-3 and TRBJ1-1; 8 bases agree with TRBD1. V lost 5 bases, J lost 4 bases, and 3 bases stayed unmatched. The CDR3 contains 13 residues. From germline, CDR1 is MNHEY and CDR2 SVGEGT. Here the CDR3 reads CASSAGQVTEAFF. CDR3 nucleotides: TGTGCCAGCAGTGCGGGACAGGTCACTGAAGCTTTCTTT.